The sequence of this T cell receptor beta chain was determined in a study of cytomegalovirus exposure and HLA in healthy donors. Primers included in the PCR were 60 Vbeta and 13 Jbeta primers. Method: immunoSEQ multiplex PCR; TCRdb's copy keeps in-frame clones and lacks some. The sample has some 180,000 clones, about 80% seen once. Study conclusions and caveats: Relative to the roughly 700-donor mean, N-insertions were reportedly fewer in an Asian-associated ancestry cluster in a later analysis. As was reported, the HLA-A and HLA-B alleles of most subjects were accurately predicted from TCR beta sequences.

The V gene lost 1 base and the J gene lost 6 bases, with 9 bases spanning the gap. Germline V lookup: CDR1 SGHTA, CDR2 FQGNSA. This CDR3 contains 13 residues. On this clone itself: What it binds is not known.

This sequence was found in a woman aged 55 to 70 in good health and CMV-seropositive. The chain couples TRBV7-2 to TRBJ1-1; D is unclear. The sample taken for sequencing was PBMCs. CDR3 sequence (DNA): TGTGCCAGCAGCTTAGTCTCGGAGGCTGAAGCTTTCTTT. It specifies CASSLVSEAEAFF. Supplemented by reference TRBV7-2 and TRBJ1-1, the full variable domain reads GAGVSQSPSNKVTEKGKDVELRCDPISGHTALYWYRQSLGQGLEFLIYFQGNSAPDKSGLPSDRFSAERTGGSVSTLTIQRTQQEDSAVYLCASSLVSEAEAFFGQGTRLTVV.